This TCR beta chain came from a study of control samples from healthy donors and cancer patients. Method: immunoSEQ multiplex PCR; TCRdb's copy keeps in-frame clones and lacks some. The table records about 250,000 clones, roughly 82% of them present only once. Germline assignment: CDR1 MNHEY and CDR2 SVGAGI. With 2 bases removed from V and 7 bases from J, the gap between germline ends came to 5 bases. There are 11 residues in the CDR3. Sequenced material: PBMCs. The clonotype comes from a woman in her sixties or seventies with lung cancer. This chain connects TRBV6-5 to TRBJ1-1; no reliable D call. The CDR3 coding sequence is TGTGCCAGCAGTTACGGTGTTGAAGCTTTCTTT. Translating gives CASSYGVEAFF.